This TCR beta chain comes out of a study of blood T cell repertoires in COVID-19. Study context: T cells, B-cell-depleted T cells, or PBMCs supplied cDNA or gDNA.

V was pared by 3 bases and J by 10 bases, with 15 bases of the junction left unmatched. CDR1 is GTSNPN and CDR2 is SVGIG in the germline V gene (reference sequence). The CDR3 contains 16 residues. Authors' analysis steps: For nucleated cells, counts were estimated from reference gene primer amplification. Sequencing used immunoSEQ multiplex PCR; TCRdb keeps in-frame clones, though not all of them. That table is the source of V, J and clone size, and D and trimming were worked out from the DNA. The sample carries 200,000 to 250,000 clones, approximately 88% recorded once. Recruits, aged roughly 18 to 95 years, lived in 24 US areas. Assignment of participants to cohorts was predicated upon participant-reported clinical history.

The chain uses TRBV30 and TRBJ1-6; 7 bases map to TRBD1. Sample: PBMCs or T cells enriched from blood (not recorded which). The source is a woman aged 25 to 45 who had been exposed to COVID-19. CDR3 residues: CAWRHPAGTVGSPLHF. The DNA for the CDR3 is TGTGCCTGGAGGCACCCGGCCGGGACAGTTGGATCACCCCTCCACTTT.